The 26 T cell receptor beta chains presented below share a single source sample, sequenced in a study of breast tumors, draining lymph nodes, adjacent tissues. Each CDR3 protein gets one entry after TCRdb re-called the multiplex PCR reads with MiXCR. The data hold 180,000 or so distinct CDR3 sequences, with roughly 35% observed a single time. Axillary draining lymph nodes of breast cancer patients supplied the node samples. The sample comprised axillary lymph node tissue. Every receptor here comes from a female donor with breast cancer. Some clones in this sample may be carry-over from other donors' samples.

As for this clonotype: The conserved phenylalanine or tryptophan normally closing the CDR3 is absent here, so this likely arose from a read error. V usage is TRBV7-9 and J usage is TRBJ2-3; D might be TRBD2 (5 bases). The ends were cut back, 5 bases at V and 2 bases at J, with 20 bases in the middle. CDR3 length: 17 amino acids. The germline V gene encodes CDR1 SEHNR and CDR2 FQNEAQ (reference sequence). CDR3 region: CASSPVRLVGVTDTQYS. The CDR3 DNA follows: TGTGCCAGCAGCCCAGTCCGCCTAGTGGGAGTCACAGATACGCAGTATTCT.

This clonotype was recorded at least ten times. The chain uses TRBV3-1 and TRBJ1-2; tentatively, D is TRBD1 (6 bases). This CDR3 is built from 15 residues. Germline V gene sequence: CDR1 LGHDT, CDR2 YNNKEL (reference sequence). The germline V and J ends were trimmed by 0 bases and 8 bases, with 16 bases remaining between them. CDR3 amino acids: CASSQDPGAAWGYTF. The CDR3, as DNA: TGTGCCAGCAGCCAAGATCCAGGGGCCGCTTGGGGCTACACCTTC.

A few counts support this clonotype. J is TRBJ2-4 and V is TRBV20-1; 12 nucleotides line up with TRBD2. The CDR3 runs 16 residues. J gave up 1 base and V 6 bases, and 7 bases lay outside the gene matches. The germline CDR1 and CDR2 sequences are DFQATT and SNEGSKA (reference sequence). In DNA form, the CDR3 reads TGCAGTGCGGCGGCTAGCGGGGGGGCGGCCAAAAACATTCAGTACTTC. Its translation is CSAAASGGAAKNIQYF.

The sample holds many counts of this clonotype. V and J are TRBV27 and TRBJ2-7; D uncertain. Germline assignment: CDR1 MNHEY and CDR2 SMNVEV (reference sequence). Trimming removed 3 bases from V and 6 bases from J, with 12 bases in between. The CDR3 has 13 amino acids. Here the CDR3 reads CASSFSSASEQYF. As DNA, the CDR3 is TGTGCCAGCAGTTTTTCAAGCGCTAGCGAGCAGTACTTC.

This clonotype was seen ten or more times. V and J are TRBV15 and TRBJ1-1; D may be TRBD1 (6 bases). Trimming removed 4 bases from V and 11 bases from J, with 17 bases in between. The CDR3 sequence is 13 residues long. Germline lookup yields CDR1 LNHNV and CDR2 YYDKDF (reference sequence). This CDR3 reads CATSKGGRLDAFF. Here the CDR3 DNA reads TGTGCCACCAGCAAAGGGGGTCGGCTTGACGCTTTCTTT.

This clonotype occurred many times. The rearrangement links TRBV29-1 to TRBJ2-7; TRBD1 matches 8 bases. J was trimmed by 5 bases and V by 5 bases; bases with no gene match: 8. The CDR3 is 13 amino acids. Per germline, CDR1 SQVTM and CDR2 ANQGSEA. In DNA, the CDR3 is TGCAGCGTTAATGGACAGGGATTCGACGAGCAGTACTTC. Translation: CSVNGQGFDEQYF.

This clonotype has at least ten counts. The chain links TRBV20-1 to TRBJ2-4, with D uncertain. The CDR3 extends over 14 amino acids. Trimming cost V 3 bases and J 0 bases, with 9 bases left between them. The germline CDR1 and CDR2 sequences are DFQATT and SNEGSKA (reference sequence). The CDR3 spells CSASAPLAKNIQYF. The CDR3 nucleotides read TGCAGTGCTAGCGCACCCCTAGCCAAAAACATTCAGTACTTC.

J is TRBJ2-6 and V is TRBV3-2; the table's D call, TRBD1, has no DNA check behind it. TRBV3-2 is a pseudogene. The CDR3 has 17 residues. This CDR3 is CASVTPNSGSGANVLTF. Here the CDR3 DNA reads TGTGCCAGCGTTACACCTAACTCAGGGTCTGGGGCCAACGTCCTGACTTTC.

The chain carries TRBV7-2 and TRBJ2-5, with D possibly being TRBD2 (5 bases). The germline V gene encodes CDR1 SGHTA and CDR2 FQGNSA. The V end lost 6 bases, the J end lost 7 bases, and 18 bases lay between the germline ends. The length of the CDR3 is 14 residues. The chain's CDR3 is CASRPDSYRGTQYF. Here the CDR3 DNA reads TGTGCCAGCAGACCGGACTCTTATCGGGGGACCCAGTACTTC.

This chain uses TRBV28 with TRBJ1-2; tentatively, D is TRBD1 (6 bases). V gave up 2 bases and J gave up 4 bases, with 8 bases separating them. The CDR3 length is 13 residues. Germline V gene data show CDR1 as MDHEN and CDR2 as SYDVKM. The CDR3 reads CASSLTGSYGYTF. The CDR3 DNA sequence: TGTGCCAGCAGTTTAACAGGGAGCTATGGCTACACCTTC.

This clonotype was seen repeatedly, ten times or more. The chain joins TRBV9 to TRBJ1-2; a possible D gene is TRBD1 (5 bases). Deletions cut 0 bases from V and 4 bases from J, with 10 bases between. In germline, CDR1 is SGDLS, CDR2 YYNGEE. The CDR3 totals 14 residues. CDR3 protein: CASSVAGTGYGYTF. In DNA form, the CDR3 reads TGTGCCAGCAGCGTAGCTGGGACGGGCTATGGCTACACCTTC.

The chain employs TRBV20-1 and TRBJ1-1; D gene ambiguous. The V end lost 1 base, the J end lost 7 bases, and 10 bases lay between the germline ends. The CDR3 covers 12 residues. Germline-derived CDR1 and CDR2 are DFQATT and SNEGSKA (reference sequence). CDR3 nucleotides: TGCAGTGCTAGAGGCCCCTCCCTTGAAGCTTTCTTT. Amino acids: CSARGPSLEAFF.

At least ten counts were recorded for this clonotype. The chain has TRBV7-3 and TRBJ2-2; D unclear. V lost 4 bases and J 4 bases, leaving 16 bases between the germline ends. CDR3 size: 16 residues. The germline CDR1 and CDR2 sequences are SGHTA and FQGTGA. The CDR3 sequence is CASSSAPGMGTGELFF. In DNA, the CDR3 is TGTGCCAGCAGCTCTGCTCCGGGTATGGGCACCGGGGAGCTGTTTTTT.

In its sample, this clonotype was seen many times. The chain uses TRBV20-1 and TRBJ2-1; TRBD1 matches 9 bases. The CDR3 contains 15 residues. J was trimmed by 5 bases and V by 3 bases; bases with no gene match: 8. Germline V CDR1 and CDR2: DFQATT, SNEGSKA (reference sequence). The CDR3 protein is CSASWWDRADNEQFF. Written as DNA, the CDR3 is TGCAGTGCTAGTTGGTGGGACAGGGCCGACAATGAGCAGTTCTTC.

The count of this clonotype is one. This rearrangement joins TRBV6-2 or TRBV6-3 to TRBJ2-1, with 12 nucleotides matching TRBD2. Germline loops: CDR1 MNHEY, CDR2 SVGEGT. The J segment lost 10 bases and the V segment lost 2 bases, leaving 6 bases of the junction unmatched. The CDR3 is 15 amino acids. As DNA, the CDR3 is TGTGCCAGCAGTTACCCTAGCGGGAGGGCCCCCGAGCAGTTCTTC. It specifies CASSYPSGRAPEQFF.

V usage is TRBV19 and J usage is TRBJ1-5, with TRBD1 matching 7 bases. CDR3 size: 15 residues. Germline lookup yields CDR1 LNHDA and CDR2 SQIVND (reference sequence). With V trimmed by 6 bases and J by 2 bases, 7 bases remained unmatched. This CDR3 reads CASSWDSGGNQPQHF. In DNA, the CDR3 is TGTGCCAGTAGCTGGGACAGCGGAGGCAATCAGCCCCAGCATTTT.

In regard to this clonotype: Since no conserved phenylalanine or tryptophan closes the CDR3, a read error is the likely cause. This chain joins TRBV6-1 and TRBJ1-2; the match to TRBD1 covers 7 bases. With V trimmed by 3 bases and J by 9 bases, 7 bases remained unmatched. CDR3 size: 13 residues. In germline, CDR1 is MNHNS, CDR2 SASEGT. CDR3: CASSEAAGGSYTL. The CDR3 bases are TGTGCCAGCAGTGAGGCAGCAGGGGGAAGCTACACCCTC.

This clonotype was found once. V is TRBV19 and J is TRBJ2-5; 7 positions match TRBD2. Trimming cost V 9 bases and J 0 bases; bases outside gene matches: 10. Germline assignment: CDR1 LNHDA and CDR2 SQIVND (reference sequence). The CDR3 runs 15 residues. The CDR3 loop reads CASNGTNEYQETQYF. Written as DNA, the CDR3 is TGTGCCAGCAACGGGACTAACGAGTACCAAGAGACCCAGTACTTC.

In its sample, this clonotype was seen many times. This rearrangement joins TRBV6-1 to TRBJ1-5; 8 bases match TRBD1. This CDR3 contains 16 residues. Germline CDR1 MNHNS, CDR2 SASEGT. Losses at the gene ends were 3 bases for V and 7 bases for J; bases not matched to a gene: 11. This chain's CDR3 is CASSDSPFPGGQPQHF. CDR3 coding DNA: TGTGCCAGCAGTGATTCCCCATTCCCAGGGGGCCAGCCCCAGCATTTT.

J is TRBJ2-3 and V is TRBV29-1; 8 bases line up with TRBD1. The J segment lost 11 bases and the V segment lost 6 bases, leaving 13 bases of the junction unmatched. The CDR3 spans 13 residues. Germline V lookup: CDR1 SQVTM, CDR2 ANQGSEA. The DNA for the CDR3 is TGCAGCGTGCGGGACAGGACCCTAAGTGAGCAGTATTTT. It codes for CSVRDRTLSEQYF.

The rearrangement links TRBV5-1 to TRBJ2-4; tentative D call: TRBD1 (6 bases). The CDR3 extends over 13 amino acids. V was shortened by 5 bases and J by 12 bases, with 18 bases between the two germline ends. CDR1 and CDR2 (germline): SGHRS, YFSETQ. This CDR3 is CASRGAGTITQYF. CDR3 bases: TGCGCCAGCAGGGGGGCCGGGACGATCACTCAGTACTTC.

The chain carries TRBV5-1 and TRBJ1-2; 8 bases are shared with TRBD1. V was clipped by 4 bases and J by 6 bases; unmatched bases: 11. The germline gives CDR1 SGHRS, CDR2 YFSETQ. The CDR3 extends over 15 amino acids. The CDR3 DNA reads TGCGCCAGCAGCAGAGGACAGGGTAATGTCGATGGCTACACCTTC. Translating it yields CASSRGQGNVDGYTF.

The CDR3 region is CASSGSGSPSTDTQYF. The CDR3 bases are TGTGCCAGCAGCGGCAGCGGTTCACCTAGCACAGATACGCAGTATTTT. This chain links TRBV7-6 with TRBJ2-3, with a weak D call TRBD2 (5 bases). This CDR3 has 16 residues. Germline lookup yields CDR1 SGHVS and CDR2 FNYEAQ. Trimming pared 5 bases from V and 0 bases from J, leaving 15 bases between.

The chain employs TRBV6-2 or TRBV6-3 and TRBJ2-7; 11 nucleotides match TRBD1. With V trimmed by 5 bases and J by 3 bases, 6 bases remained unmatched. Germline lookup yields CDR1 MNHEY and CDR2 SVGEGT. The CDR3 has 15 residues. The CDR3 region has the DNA TGTGCCAGCAGTCCCCGGGACAGGGGGTACTACGAGCAGTACTTC. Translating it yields CASSPRDRGYYEQYF.

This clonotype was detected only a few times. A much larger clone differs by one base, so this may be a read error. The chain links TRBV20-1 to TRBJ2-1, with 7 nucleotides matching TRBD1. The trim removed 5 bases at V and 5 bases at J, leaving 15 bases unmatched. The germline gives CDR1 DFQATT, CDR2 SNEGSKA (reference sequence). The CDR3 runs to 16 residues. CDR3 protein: CSAPGRGQLSHNEQFF. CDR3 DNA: TGCAGTGCTCCCGGTCGGGGACAGCTTTCCCACAATGAGCAGTTCTTC.

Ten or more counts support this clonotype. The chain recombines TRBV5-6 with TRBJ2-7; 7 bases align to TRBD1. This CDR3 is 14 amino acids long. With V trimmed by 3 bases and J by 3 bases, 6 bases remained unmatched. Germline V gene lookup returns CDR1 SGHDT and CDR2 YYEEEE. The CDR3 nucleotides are TGTGCCAGCAGCTCCGGGACAGTTTTCTACGAGCAGTACTTC. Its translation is CASSSGTVFYEQYF.